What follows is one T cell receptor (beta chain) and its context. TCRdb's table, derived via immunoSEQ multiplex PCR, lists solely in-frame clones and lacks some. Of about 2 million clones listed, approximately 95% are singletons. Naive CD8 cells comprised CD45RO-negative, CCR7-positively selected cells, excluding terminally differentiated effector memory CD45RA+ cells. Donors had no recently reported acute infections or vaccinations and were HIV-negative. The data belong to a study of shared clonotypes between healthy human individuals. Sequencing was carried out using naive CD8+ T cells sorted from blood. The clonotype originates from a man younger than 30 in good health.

CDR3 loop: CASSYSTAASYEQYF. The CDR3 DNA follows: TGTGCCAGCAGTTACTCGACAGCAGCCTCATACGAGCAGTACTTC. The J gene is TRBJ2-7, the V gene TRBV6-6; possibly TRBD1 for D (5 bases). Trimming stripped 0 bases from V and 4 bases from J, with 13 bases between. Germline CDR1 and CDR2: MNHNY and SVGAGI (reference sequence). The CDR3 spans 15 residues.